This T cell receptor beta chain was captured by sequencing in a study of T-cell reconstitution after alpha-beta-depleted transplantation in children. The study, taken as a whole, reports: Recipient T cells and thymic progenitors that survived were the source of the high TCRbeta diversity seen at day 60 in some patients. It was reported that alpha-beta T cells came from several hundred expanded graft clones (about two months after transplant). Fresh T-cell production supplied most of the T-cell counts and diversity seen one year after transplant.

The TCRbeta library was prepared with unique molecular identifiers. A single record per CDR3 protein comes from TCRdb applying MiXCR to the PCR reads. This sample yields hundreds of thousands of distinct CDR3 sequences, of which approximately 13% are seen a single time; around 2% belongs to the top ten. A word on this clonotype: Its target is not known.

CDR3 length equals 17 residues. Trimming cost V 4 bases and J 4 bases; bases outside gene matches: 10. Germline loops: CDR1 LGHNA, CDR2 YNFKEQ. This receptor was taken from a male patient between 10 and 17 years old who had a stem cell transplant for acute myeloid leukemia, so the T cells may come from the graft donor. The chain is built from TRBV4-2 and TRBJ2-6; 7 bases agree with TRBD2. The sample was PBMCs, mostly from graft donor cells, taken 360 days after TCRalphabeta/CD19-depleted stem cell transplant. The CDR3 region is CASSPLGRASGANVLTF. The DNA for the CDR3 is TGTGCCAGCAGCCCACTGGGGAGGGCGAGCGGGGCCAACGTCCTGACTTTC.